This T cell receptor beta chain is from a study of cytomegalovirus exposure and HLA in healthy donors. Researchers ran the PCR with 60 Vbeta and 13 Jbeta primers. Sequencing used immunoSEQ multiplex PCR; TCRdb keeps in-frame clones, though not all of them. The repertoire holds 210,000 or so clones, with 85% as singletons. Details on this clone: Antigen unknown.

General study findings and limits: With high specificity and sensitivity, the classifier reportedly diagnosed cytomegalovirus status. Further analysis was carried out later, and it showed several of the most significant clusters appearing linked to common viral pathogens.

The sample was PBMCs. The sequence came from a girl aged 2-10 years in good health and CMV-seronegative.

CDR3 amino acids: CASSVGIGDTSNQPQHF. The CDR3 nucleotides are TGTGCCAGCAGCGTAGGAATAGGAGATACTAGCAATCAGCCCCAGCATTTT. This chain links TRBV9 with TRBJ1-5; D unclear. Per the germline V gene, CDR1 is SGDLS and CDR2 is YYNGEE. The CDR3 covers 17 residues. The V end lost 0 bases, the J end lost 0 bases, and 13 bases lay between the germline ends.